A single sample gave rise to the 9 T cell receptor beta chains below, sequenced in a study of blood T cell repertoires in COVID-19. Clones were sequenced by immunoSEQ multiplex PCR, and TCRdb holds only the in-frame ones, with some missing. The repertoire holds about 200,000 clones, with 85% to 90% as singletons. Specimen: peripheral blood. Receptor source: a human donor in a cohort sampled during active COVID-19.

This clone has just one count. The chain recombines TRBV25-1 with TRBJ2-7; D perhaps matches TRBD2 (6 bases). The CDR3 extends over 11 amino acids. Germline CDR1 is MGHDK and CDR2 is SYGVNS. V was shortened by 7 bases and J by 7 bases, with 11 bases between the two germline ends. DNA of the CDR3: TGTGCCAGCAACGGGGGAGGAGAGCAGTACTTC. Translated, it gives CASNGGGEQYF.

This clone was seen a single time. This chain links TRBV6-5 with TRBJ2-6, with D unresolved. Trimming removed 8 bases at V and 0 bases at J, with 8 bases between. The CDR3 runs 14 residues. Germline-derived CDR1 and CDR2 are MNHEY and SVGAGI. As DNA, the CDR3 is TGTGCCAGCTATCGGAGCTCTGGGGCCAACGTCCTGACTTTC. Translating it yields CASYRSSGANVLTF.

V gene TRBV29-1 combines with J gene TRBJ2-7, with 7 bases fitting TRBD1. After removal of 4 bases from V and 3 bases from J, the junction contained 12 bases not matched to a gene. The CDR3 loop spans 15 amino acids. Germline values: CDR1 SQVTM, CDR2 ANQGSEA. In DNA, the CDR3 is TGCAGCGTTGCAGGTCTACAGGGGATGGGCTACGAGCAGTACTTC. Encoded protein: CSVAGLQGMGYEQYF.

This chain connects TRBV6-5 to TRBJ1-2; D is perhaps TRBD1 (6 bases). Trimming took off 6 bases at V and 4 bases at J, with 12 bases between the two ends. Germline lookup yields CDR1 MNHEY and CDR2 SVGAGI. The CDR3 has 13 amino acids. CDR3: CASSHRELYGYTF. CDR3 DNA: TGTGCCAGCAGCCACAGGGAACTCTATGGCTACACCTTC.

The V call is TRBV27, the J call TRBJ2-5; perhaps TRBD1 as D (6 bases). CDR3 length equals 15 residues. Germline V gives CDR1 MNHEY, CDR2 SMNVEV (reference sequence). The V and J ends lost 4 bases and 2 bases respectively, with 14 bases between them. CDR3 nucleotide sequence: TGTGCCAGCAGTTCAATCCGGGACACACAAGAGACCCAGTACTTC. It is translated as CASSSIRDTQETQYF.

The V and J genes are TRBV3-1 (or the pseudogene TRBV3-2) and TRBJ2-7, with 7 nucleotides matching TRBD1. J lost 2 bases, V lost 2 bases, and 0 bases had no gene match. Germline values: CDR1 LGHDT, CDR2 YNNKEL (reference sequence). This CDR3 is 13 amino acids long. In DNA, the CDR3 is TGTGCCAGCAGCCAACAGGGGGCCTACGAGCAGTACTTC. Residues: CASSQQGAYEQYF.

The chain combines TRBV18 with TRBJ2-5, with TRBD2 matching 10 bases. In germline, CDR1 is KGHSH, CDR2 LQKENI. With 2 bases clipped from V and 1 base from J, the junction kept 4 bases outside the gene matches. This CDR3 contains 16 residues. The DNA of the CDR3 is TGTGCCAGCTCACCAAGAAGCGGGGGGGCCCAAGAGACCCAGTACTTC. This gives the protein CASSPRSGGAQETQYF.

This chain uses TRBV3-1 (or the pseudogene TRBV3-2) with TRBJ1-2; the D gene is possibly TRBD1 (6 bases). V lost 4 bases, J lost 4 bases, and 16 bases lay in between. CDR3 length: 15 amino acids. In germline, CDR1 is LGHDT, CDR2 YNNKEL (reference sequence). CDR3 amino acids: CASSRQDRGGYGYTF. The CDR3 bases are TGTGCCAGCAGCCGACAGGACCGAGGGGGCTATGGCTACACCTTC.

This sequence joins TRBV10-3 and TRBJ2-5, with no clear D. Trimming pared 6 bases from V and 0 bases from J, leaving 11 bases between. Germline values: CDR1 ENHRY, CDR2 SYGVKD. The CDR3 runs to 14 residues. CDR3 sequence (DNA): TGTGCCATCAGCCCGACTGGAAACCAAGAGACCCAGTACTTC. It codes for CAISPTGNQETQYF.